This TCR beta chain was sequenced during a study of CD8 T cells in Susac syndrome. An amount of RNA that ranged from roughly 0.5 to 1 ug was reverse transcribed with random hexamers. TCR beta CDR3 was amplified by immunoSEQ covering 54 Vbeta and 13 Jbeta. Via MiXCR, TCRdb re-called the immunoSEQ multiplex PCR reads, giving one row per CDR3 protein. Of 100,000 to 150,000 distinct CDR3 sequences listed, around 86% are singletons. The germline V gene has CDR1 MGHRA and CDR2 YSYEKL. Trimming cost V 3 bases and J 0 bases, with 8 bases left between them. CDR3 size: 14 residues. The study used treatment-naive patients who had stable or active relapsing-remitting disease as multiple sclerosis controls. TEMRA cells were enriched by FACS, and CD4+ and CD8+ T cells were negatively isolated.

This sequence originates from a human donor with multiple sclerosis. This chain connects TRBV4-1 to TRBJ1-1, with D hard to call. Input material: CD8+ T cells from PBMCs. Here the CDR3 DNA reads TGCGCCAGCAGCCAGAATCAGCTGAACACTGAAGCTTTCTTT. As protein: CASSQNQLNTEAFF.